A selection of T cell receptor beta chains follows, all from one sample in a study of blood T cell repertoires in COVID-19. Sequenced by immunoSEQ multiplex PCR; TCRdb stores in-frame clones only, minus some. Among around 440,000 clones listed, more than 70% were seen once. Sequenced sample: peripheral blood. The source is a woman between 50 and 59 years old with COVID-19, enrolled during active disease. Both conserved end residues are part of each CDR3. D genes are given only for firm matches. Size tells how often a clone was seen (once, few, many) or the class of an expanded clone, and some rows leave it out.

D gene	J gene	clone size	V gene	CDR3 protein	CDR3 DNA
-	TRBJ2-7	-	TRBV3-1/TRBV3-2	CASSPDTVRSEQYF	TGTGCCAGCAGCCCTGATACGGTGCGAAGCGAGCAGTACTTC
TRBD1	TRBJ1-2	-	TRBV30	CAWNRRTGHGYTF	TGTGCCTGGAACCGCAGGACAGGGCACGGCTACACCTTC
-	TRBJ1-4	few	TRBV6-1	CASSETFGSEKLFF	TGTGCCAGCAGTGAAACCTTCGGGAGTGAAAAACTGTTTTTT
TRBD1	TRBJ2-3	-	TRBV5-1	CASSPGTGGWSTDTQYF	TGCGCCAGCAGCCCGGGGACAGGGGGGTGGAGCACAGATACGCAGTATTTT
-	TRBJ1-4	-	TRBV5-1	CASSLSGEKLFF	TGCGCCAGCAGCTTGTCCGGGGAAAAACTGTTTTTT
-	TRBJ2-7	-	TRBV7-9	CASGPGWEQYF	TGTGCCAGCGGGCCAGGGTGGGAGCAGTACTTC
-	TRBJ2-5	few	TRBV4-1	CASSPQGETQYF	TGCGCCAGCAGCCCGCAGGGAGAGACCCAGTACTTC
TRBD2	TRBJ2-3	-	TRBV19	CASSRRLAGDYTDTQYF	TGTGCCAGTAGTAGAAGACTAGCGGGTGATTACACAGATACGCAGTATTTT
-	TRBJ2-3	once	TRBV19	CASRYMGGTQYF	TGTGCCAGTCGATACATGGGAGGTACGCAGTATTTT
-	TRBJ1-1	-	TRBV7-2	CASSERPNTEAFF	TGTGCCAGCAGCGAGCGACCGAACACTGAAGCTTTCTTT
TRBD1	TRBJ2-5	-	TRBV24-1	CATSDPQGFRETQYF	TGTGCCACCAGTGACCCACAGGGGTTTCGAGAGACCCAGTACTTC